This T cell receptor beta chain originates from a study of PD-1 blockade in classical Hodgkin lymphoma. The length of the CDR3 is 14 residues. V lost 1 base, J lost 0 bases, and 6 bases lay in between. Germline V gives CDR1 SGHTA, CDR2 FQGNSA. The time point was: newly diagnosed, previously untreated cHL patient sample. It was by magnetic negative selection that CD4+ T cells were purified from thawed PBMCs. The table came from immunoSEQ multiplex PCR; TCRdb's copy has only in-frame clones and leaves some out. The data contain 20,000 to 25,000 clones, roughly 87% of them singletons. Sequenced: CD4+ T cells from blood. The TCR comes from a human donor with classical Hodgkin lymphoma. V usage is TRBV7-2 and J usage is TRBJ1-2, with no clear D. CDR3: CASSLDVANYGYTF. CDR3 DNA: TGTGCCAGCAGCTTAGATGTAGCTAACTATGGCTACACCTTC.